This T cell receptor (beta chain) appears in the sequencing data of a study of blood T cells in healthy people across ages (dated by TCRdb to about 2015). About the investigation overall: Template switching captured roughly one uniquely barcoded TCR beta cDNA molecule per two T cells in model experiments. To track age-related changes in TCR beta repertoire diversity, the study relied on deep sequencing normalized with unique cDNA molecular identifiers. Donors were grouped into four age groups: young (average approximately 15 years), middle-aged (approximately 41), aged (around 60) and long-lived (about 82). For two donors (one aged 18 to 29 and one aged 80 or older), the study analyzed two additional independent replicas of 1 million unique cDNA reads from the same blood draw. Study-wide conclusions, independent of this receptor: Compared with the aged group, more naive CD4+ T cells, fewer expanded clones and increased TCR diversity were shown by the long-lived group, suggesting age selection. As age increased, observed TCR beta diversity per million T cells dropped in a roughly linear way, and a significant reduction was already evident by age 40. A strong correlation was found between observed TCR beta diversity and the percentage of naive T cells measured by flow cytometry. Conclusive comparison of naive and antigen-experienced compartments was prevented by the profiling of bulk unsorted PBMCs. Donor CMV infection status was unknown, potentially confounding age-related changes in expanded clonotypes. Estimates of total diversity based on one million sequenced T cells were regarded as lower bounds and as underestimates.

Libraries were constructed by 5' RACE. Sequencing relied on an Illumina HiSeq 2500. A second PCR of roughly 6 to 12 cycles was run with a J-beta primer mix and a sample-barcoded 5' primer. Each TCR beta cDNA molecule received a unique molecular identifier from a template-switch 5' adaptor carrying 12 random nucleotides. Each sample yielded at least 2.5 million CDR3-containing paired-end reads. First-strand cDNA synthesis was performed from all RNA using the Mint cDNA synthesis kit, with priming by a TRBC-specific oligonucleotide. Following uracil-DNA glycosylase treatment, a first 18-cycle PCR with universal primers M1SS and BC2_uni_R was performed on all cDNA. The source study handled its data this way. Normalization of each sample was performed by random selection of 1 million high-quality reads, each carrying a distinct molecular identifier. Reads sharing molecular identifiers were discarded rather than binned into consensus sequences. MiTCR, run with a Q25 quality threshold and the strictest error-elimination algorithm, handled CDR3 identification, clonotype clustering and error correction. A nonparametric unseen species model using Euler transformation provided a lower-bound estimate of total TCR beta diversity. Clones were called with MiXCR by TCRdb after fastp trimmed the public reads at Q25, and only in-frame beta chains were retained. Rows with one shared CDR3 protein collapse into an entry with the most common genes and DNA. V and J calls and clone size were set by TCRdb, not the authors. The sample table shows 750,000 to 1,000,000 distinct CDR3 sequences, and approximately 32% are seen once. The ten top clones hold about a tenth of the sample.

On this clonotype: It has no known antigen specificity. There are no base qualities to consult, and no much larger clone falls within one base.

The donors were roughly 40 Caucasian individuals from Russia, aged about 6 to 95 years, who were systemically healthy. Each donor gave ten milliliters of peripheral blood, collected into EDTA-treated Vacutainer tubes. Ficoll-Paque density-gradient centrifugation was used to isolate PBMCs, with at least 7 million per sample. Total RNA was extracted from PBMCs with Trizol reagent, with at least 5 micrograms obtained per sample. Naive CD45RAhigh/CD27high T cell percentages were measured by flow cytometry on a PBMC aliquot from every donor. The same sample was also studied in work on T cells of mothers and their children. The second investigation adds: Nine systemically healthy Caucasian individuals served as donors, namely three mothers together with their six children. cDNA synthesis used all of the extracted RNA, with around 1.5 ug of RNA in each 15 ul reaction. Sample barcodes and 2-4 random nucleotides were added via the M1S primer in the second PCR. Each mother yielded over 8.5 million TCR beta CDR3 reads and each child a few million reads. Thymic selection shapes the output of TCR recombination in a similar way in related and unrelated pairs, and inherited differences have a minor effect. Related mother-child pairs always showed normalized repertoire overlap that was slightly higher than in unrelated mother-child pairs, though the difference was never significant. No persistent microchimeric T cell clones were detected, at a sensitivity of approximately 110 clones per million clonotypes. In the study, deep NGS was used to compare the TCR beta repertoires of mothers and children, and features distinguishing related mother-child pairs from unrelated individuals were sought. The mean age was roughly 44 +/- 4 years for the mothers and about 10 +/- 4 years for the children. After adapter ligation with NEBNext reagents, the libraries were sequenced on Illumina HiSeq 2000 with 100+100 nt paired-end reads. To avoid cross-contamination, the mother libraries and the child libraries were prepared a month apart and sequenced in separate runs. For each donor, somewhere between roughly 450,000 and 2,100,000 distinct TCR beta clonotypes were identified. Naive TCR beta clonotypes were estimated from low-frequency clonotypes matched to each donor's FACS-determined naive share, without sorting.

This TCR was recovered from a woman between 40 and 55 years old in good health. Sample: blood.

The CDR3 reads CASSSLGRGSGEAFF. Here is the DNA: TGTGCCAGCAGTTCCCTGGGTCGGGGCTCGGGTGAAGCTTTCTTT. The rearranged segments are TRBV28 and TRBJ1-1; the D gene is possibly TRBD1, with 5 bases matching. V is cut by 4 bases and J by 7 bases, and the space between the germline ends is 19 bases. The germline V gene encodes CDR1 MDHEN and CDR2 SYDVKM. There are 15 amino acids in the CDR3, from cysteine to phenylalanine inclusive. Of all the DNA, just the CDR3 is kept, 45 bases in frame from base 1. With the rest looked up from the reference TRBV28 and TRBJ1-1 genes rather than sequenced, the full variable domain is DVKVTQSSRYLVKRTGEKVFLECVQDMDHENMFWYRQDPGLGLRLIYFSYDVKMKEKGDIPEGYSVSREKKERFSLILESASTNQTSMYLCASSSLGRGSGEAFFGQGTRLTVV.